The 6 T cell receptor beta chains given below trace back to one sample, sequenced in a study of cytomegalovirus exposure and HLA in healthy donors. Primers included in the PCR were 60 Vbeta and 13 Jbeta primers. Sequencing used immunoSEQ multiplex PCR; TCRdb keeps in-frame clones, though not all of them. The table includes roughly 170,000 clones, around 78% detected once. Sample: PBMCs. Source of these receptors: a female donor in good health and CMV-seronegative.

Written as DNA, the CDR3 is TGTGCCAGCAGCTTACCGGGACAGGGAGGTCATGAGCAGTTCTTC. Translation: CASSLPGQGGHEQFF. The V call is TRBV7-2, the J call TRBJ2-1; 9 positions match TRBD1. There are 15 residues in the CDR3. With V trimmed by 2 bases and J by 8 bases, 7 bases remained unmatched. The germline V gene encodes CDR1 SGHTA and CDR2 FQGNSA. Based on the CDR3 plus reference TRBV7-2 and TRBJ2-1, the full variable domain is GAGVSQSPSNKVTEKGKDVELRCDPISGHTALYWYRQSLGQGLEFLIYFQGNSAPDKSGLPSDRFSAERTGGSVSTLTIQRTQQEDSAVYLCASSLPGQGGHEQFFGPGTRLTVL.

This chain uses TRBV18 with TRBJ1-2; D unresolved. Trimming removed 2 bases from V and 4 bases from J, with 14 bases in between. Germline CDR1 reads KGHSH; CDR2 reads LQKENI. The CDR3 is made up of 15 amino acids. CDR3 residues: CASSPVEGVGYGYTF. The CDR3 DNA follows: TGTGCCAGCTCACCAGTGGAGGGAGTTGGCTATGGCTACACCTTC.

The V and J genes are TRBV28 and TRBJ2-1, with D perhaps TRBD2 (5 bases). This CDR3 has 16 residues. Trimming shortened V by 5 bases and J by 4 bases, and 18 bases separated the two germline ends. The germline gives CDR1 MDHEN, CDR2 SYDVKM. CDR3: CASSPSSGEYYNEQFF. CDR3 in DNA: TGTGCCAGCAGTCCGTCCTCCGGGGAGTATTACAATGAGCAGTTCTTC.

This chain connects TRBV29-1 to TRBJ1-5, with D unresolved. Trimming cost V 4 bases and J 7 bases, with 14 bases left between them. The CDR3 runs to 13 residues. Germline V gene data show CDR1 as SQVTM and CDR2 as ANQGSEA. The CDR3 nucleotides are TGCAGCGTTGGACTGAACTCGGGGCAGCCCCAGCATTTT. Protein: CSVGLNSGQPQHF.

Remarks on this clone: The same CDR3 arises from other DNA sequences in this sample as well. The chain uses TRBV6-4 and TRBJ2-2; TRBD1 aligns across 10 bases. This CDR3 has 15 amino acids. Looked up from germline, CDR1 is MRHNA and CDR2 is SNTAGT. The J segment lost 5 bases and the V segment lost 4 bases, leaving 4 bases of the junction unmatched. The CDR3 loop reads CASSVKGQGTGELFF. DNA of the CDR3: TGTGCCAGCAGTGTAAAGGGACAGGGGACCGGGGAGCTGTTTTTT.

This clone was counted a single time. The rearrangement uses TRBV11-2 and TRBJ2-1; TRBD1 aligns across 8 bases. V trimming: 3 bases; J trimming: 0 bases; junction bases outside the gene matches: 4. CDR1 is SGHAT and CDR2 is FQNNGV in the germline V gene. The CDR3 runs 16 residues. The CDR3 coding sequence is TGTGCCAGCAGCTTCGACAGGGGCTTCTCCTACAATGAGCAGTTCTTC. Protein sequence: CASSFDRGFSYNEQFF. Supplemented by reference TRBV11-2 and TRBJ2-1, the full variable domain reads EAGVAQSPRYKIIEKRQSVAFWCNPISGHATLYWYQQILGQGPKLLIQFQNNGVVDDSQLPKDRFSAERLKGVDSTLKIQPAKLEDSAVYLCASSFDRGFSYNEQFFGPGTRLTVL.